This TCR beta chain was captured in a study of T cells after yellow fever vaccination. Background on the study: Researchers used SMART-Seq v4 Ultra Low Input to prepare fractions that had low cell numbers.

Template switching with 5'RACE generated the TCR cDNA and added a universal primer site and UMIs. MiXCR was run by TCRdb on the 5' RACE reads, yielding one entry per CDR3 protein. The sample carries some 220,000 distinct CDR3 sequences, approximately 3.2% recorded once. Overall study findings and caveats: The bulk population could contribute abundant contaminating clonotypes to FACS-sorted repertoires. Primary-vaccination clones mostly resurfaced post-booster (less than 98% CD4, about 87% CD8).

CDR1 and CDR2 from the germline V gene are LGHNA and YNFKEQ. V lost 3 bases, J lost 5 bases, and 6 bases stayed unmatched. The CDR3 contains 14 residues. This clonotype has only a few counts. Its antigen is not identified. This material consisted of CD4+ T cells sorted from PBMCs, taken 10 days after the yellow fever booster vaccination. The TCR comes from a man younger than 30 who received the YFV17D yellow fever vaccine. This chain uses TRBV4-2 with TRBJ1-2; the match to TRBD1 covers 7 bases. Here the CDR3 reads CASSQAQGGYGYTF. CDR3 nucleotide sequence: TGTGCCAGCAGCCAGGCTCAGGGGGGGTATGGCTACACCTTC.